This T cell receptor (beta chain) is drawn from a study of tumor-infiltrating T cells and Merkel cell polyomavirus. Across the whole study: The T cells studied were CD8+ and recognized the Merkel cell polyomavirus KLL epitope.

Immunohistochemistry showed robust Merkel cell polyomavirus Large T antigen staining in every patient's tumor. Looked up from germline, CDR1 is SGHVS and CDR2 is FNYEAQ. J was trimmed by 3 bases and V by 5 bases; bases with no gene match: 3. The CDR3 totals 15 residues. Assay: immunoSEQ multiplex PCR; the TCRdb copy retains only in-frame clones and omits some. The repertoire consists of 25,000 or so clones, with roughly 85% occurring once and the leading ten covering less than 3%. This clonotype originated in a man aged 45-65 years with Merkel cell carcinoma. The sequenced material came from lymph node tissue. J is TRBJ2-5 and V is TRBV7-6, with TRBD2 matching 13 bases. The CDR3 reads CASSIGTSGEETQYF. The CDR3 nucleotides are TGTGCCAGCAGCATCGGGACTAGCGGGGAAGAGACCCAGTACTTC. Filled out from reference TRBV7-6 and TRBJ2-5, the complete variable domain reads GAGVSQSPRYKVTKRGQDVALRCDPISGHVSLYWYRQALGQGPEFLTYFNYEAQQDKSGLPNDRFSAERPEGSISTLTIQRTEQRDSAMYRCASSIGTSGEETQYFGPGTRLLVL.